Listed below are T cell receptor beta chains from one sample, sequenced in a study of response to subunit inactivated influenza vaccine. TCRdb redid the calling of the RT-PCR reads with MiXCR, one entry per CDR3 protein. The sample includes fewer than 700,000 distinct CDR3 sequences, 10% to 15% of them seen just once. The sequencing here drew on PBMCs from blood, taken 45 days after vaccination. These TCRs come from a man aged 50 or older who received an inactivated influenza vaccine. Both conserved end residues are part of each CDR3. Each record gives: V gene, J gene, CDR3 protein.

V: TRBV4-2
J: TRBJ2-1
CDR3: CASSQDGGGSEQFF

V: TRBV11-2
J: TRBJ2-1
CDR3: CASSFYGTIKQAEQFF

V: TRBV12-3/TRBV12-4
J: TRBJ2-5
CDR3: CASSLDQGRDVKETQYF

V: TRBV15
J: TRBJ2-3
CDR3: CATSRGEGFGDTQYF

V: TRBV4-3
J: TRBJ2-3
CDR3: CASRWSGDSTDTQYF

V: TRBV5-6
J: TRBJ2-6
CDR3: CASSLNPSSGANVLTF

V: TRBV4-2
J: TRBJ2-1
CDR3: CASSQEWYSSYNEQFF

V: TRBV4-3
J: TRBJ2-7
CDR3: CASSQDQGGAEQYF

V: TRBV7-3
J: TRBJ2-1
CDR3: CASSKGLAGPQEQFF

V: TRBV7-9
J: TRBJ1-2
CDR3: CASSLDRGFHGYTF

V: TRBV20-1
J: TRBJ1-2
CDR3: CSASDRHYGYTF

V: TRBV5-1
J: TRBJ2-1
CDR3: CASSQLAGGGAEQFF

V: TRBV7-3
J: TRBJ1-2
CDR3: CASSLNVGPNYGYTF